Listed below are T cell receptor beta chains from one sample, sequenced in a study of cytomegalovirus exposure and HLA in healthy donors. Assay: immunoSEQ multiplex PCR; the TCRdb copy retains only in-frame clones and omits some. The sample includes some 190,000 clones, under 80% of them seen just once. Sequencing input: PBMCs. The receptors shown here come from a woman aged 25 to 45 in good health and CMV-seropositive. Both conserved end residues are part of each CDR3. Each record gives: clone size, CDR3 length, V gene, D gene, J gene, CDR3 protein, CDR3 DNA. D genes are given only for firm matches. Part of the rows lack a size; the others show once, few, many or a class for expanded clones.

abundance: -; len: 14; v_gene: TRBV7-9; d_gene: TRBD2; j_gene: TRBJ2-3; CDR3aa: CASSLAGNTDTQYF; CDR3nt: TGTGCCAGCAGTCTAGCGGGGAACACAGATACGCAGTATTTT
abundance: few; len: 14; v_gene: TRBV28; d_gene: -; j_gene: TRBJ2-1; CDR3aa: CATQASRANNEQFF; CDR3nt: TGTGCCACCCAGGCCTCTCGCGCTAACAATGAGCAGTTCTTC
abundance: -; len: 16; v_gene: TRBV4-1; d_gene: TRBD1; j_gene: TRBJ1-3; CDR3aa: CASSQGGGTGRNTIYF; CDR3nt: TGCGCCAGCAGCCAAGGGGGCGGGACAGGGCGAAACACCATATATTTT
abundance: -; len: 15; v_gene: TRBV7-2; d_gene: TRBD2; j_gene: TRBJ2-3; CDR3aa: CASLLGRGGSDTQYF; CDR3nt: TGTGCCAGCCTCCTGGGGAGGGGTGGATCAGATACGCAGTATTTT
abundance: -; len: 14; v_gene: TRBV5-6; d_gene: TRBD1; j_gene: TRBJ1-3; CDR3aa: CASSSDRVGNTIYF; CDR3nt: TGTGCCAGCAGTTCGGACAGGGTTGGAAACACCATATATTTT
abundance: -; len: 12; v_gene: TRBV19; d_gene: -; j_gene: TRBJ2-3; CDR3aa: CASRTGRDTQYF; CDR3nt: TGTGCCAGTAGGACAGGGAGGGATACGCAGTATTTT
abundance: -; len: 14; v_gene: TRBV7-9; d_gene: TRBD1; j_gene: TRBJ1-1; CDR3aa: CASSSNSGGTEAFF; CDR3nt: TGTGCCAGCAGCTCTAACTCAGGGGGGACTGAAGCTTTCTTT
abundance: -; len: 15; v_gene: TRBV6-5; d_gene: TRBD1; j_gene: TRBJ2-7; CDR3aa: CASSPDRGPSYEQYF; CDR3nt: TGTGCCAGCAGCCCGGACAGGGGGCCCTCCTACGAGCAGTACTTC
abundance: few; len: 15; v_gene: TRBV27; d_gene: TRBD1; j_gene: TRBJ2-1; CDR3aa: CASSPWTGNYNEQFF; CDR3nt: TGTGCCAGCAGTCCGTGGACAGGGAACTACAATGAGCAGTTCTTC
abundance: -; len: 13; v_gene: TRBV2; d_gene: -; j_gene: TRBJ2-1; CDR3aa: CASTQGEYNEQFF; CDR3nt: TGTGCCAGCACACAGGGAGAATACAATGAGCAGTTCTTC
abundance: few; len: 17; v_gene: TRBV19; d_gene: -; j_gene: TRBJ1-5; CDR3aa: CASKNTQGSWPNQPQHF; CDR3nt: TGTGCCAGTAAGAACACCCAGGGTTCGTGGCCCAATCAGCCCCAGCATTTT
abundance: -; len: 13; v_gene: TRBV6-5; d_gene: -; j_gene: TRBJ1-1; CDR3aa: CASSYPSGEGAFF; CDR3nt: TGTGCCAGCAGCTATCCAAGCGGGGAAGGAGCTTTCTTT
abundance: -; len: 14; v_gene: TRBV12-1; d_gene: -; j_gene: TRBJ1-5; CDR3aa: CASSPRTGNQPQHF; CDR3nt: TGTGCCAGCAGCCCGAGGACAGGCAATCAGCCCCAGCATTTT
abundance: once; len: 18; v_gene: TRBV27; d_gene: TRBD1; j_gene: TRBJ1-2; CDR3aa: CASSLGSLTPTGNYGYTF; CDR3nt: TGTGCCAGCAGTTTAGGGTCCCTGACCCCGACAGGGAACTATGGCTACACCTTC
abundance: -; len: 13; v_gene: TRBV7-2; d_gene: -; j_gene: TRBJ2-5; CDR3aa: CASSLVAEETQYF; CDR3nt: TGTGCCAGCAGCTTAGTTGCAGAAGAGACCCAGTACTTC
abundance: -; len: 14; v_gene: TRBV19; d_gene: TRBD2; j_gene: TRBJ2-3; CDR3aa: CASSRGLAGDTQYF; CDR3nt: TGTGCCAGTAGTAGGGGACTAGCGGGAGATACGCAGTATTTT
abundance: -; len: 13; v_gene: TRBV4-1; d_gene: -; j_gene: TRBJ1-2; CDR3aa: CASSQGQSYGYTF; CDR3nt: TGCGCCAGCAGCCAAGGACAGTCCTATGGCTACACCTTC
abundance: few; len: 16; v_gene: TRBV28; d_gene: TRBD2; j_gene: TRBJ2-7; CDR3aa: CASSYGFGTSLDEQYF; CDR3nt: TGTGCCAGCAGTTACGGCTTCGGGACTAGCCTTGACGAGCAGTACTTC
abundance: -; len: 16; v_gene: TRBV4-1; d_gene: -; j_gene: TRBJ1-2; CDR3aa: CASSRTRHVSGGGYTF; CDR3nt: TGCGCCAGCAGCCGCACAAGGCACGTCTCGGGAGGTGGCTACACCTTC
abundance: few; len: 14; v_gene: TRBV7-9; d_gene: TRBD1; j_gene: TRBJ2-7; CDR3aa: CASSGDSSSYEQYF; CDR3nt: TGTGCCAGCAGCGGGGACAGTAGCTCCTACGAGCAGTACTTC
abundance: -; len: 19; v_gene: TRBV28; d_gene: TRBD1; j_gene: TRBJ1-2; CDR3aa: CASSPFPPPRQGINYGYTF; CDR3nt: TGTGCCAGCAGTCCTTTTCCGCCGCCCCGACAGGGGATTAACTATGGCTACACCTTC
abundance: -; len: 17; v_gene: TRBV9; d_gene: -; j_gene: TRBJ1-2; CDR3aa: CASSAQGNRGGPRGYTF; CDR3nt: TGTGCCAGCAGCGCCCAAGGAAACCGAGGGGGACCGAGAGGCTACACCTTC
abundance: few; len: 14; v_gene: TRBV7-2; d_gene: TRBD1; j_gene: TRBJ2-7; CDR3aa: CASSPTGAVGEQYF; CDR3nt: TGTGCCAGCAGCCCTACAGGGGCAGTCGGCGAGCAGTACTTC
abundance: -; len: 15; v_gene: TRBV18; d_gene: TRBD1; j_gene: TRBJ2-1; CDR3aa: CASSYDRGPFNEQFF; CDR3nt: TGTGCCAGCTCATATGACAGGGGCCCTTTCAATGAGCAGTTCTTC
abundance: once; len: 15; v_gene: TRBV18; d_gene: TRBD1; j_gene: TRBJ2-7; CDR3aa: CASSPDRAGAYEQYF; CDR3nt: TGTGCCAGCTCACCCGACAGGGCAGGGGCCTACGAGCAGTACTTC